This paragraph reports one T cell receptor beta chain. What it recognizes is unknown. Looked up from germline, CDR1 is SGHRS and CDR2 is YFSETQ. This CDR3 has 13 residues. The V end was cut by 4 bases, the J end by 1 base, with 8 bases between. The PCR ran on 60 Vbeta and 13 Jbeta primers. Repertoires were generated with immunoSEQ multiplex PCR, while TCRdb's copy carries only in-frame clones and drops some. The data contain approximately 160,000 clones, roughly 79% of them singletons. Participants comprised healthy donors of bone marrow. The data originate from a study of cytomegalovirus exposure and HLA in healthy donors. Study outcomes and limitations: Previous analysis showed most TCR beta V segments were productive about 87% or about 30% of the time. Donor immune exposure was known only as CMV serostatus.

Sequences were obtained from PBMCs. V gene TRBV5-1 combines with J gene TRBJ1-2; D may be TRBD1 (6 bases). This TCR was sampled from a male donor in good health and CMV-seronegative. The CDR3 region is CASSQQGNYGYTF. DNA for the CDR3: TGCGCCAGCAGCCAACAGGGTAACTATGGCTACACCTTC.